This TCR beta chain was sequenced in a study of CD8+ T cells in alopecia areata. About this clone: The antigen remains unidentified.

Stated treatment: oral pan-JAK inhibitor, 5-10 mg twice daily. Lesional scalp punch biopsies and peripheral blood were collected from alopecia areata patients. Extracted RNA was reverse transcribed into cDNA, the sequencing template. The protocol was immunoSEQ multiplex PCR, while the TCRdb copy is restricted to in-frame clones and leaves out a portion. The sample carries fewer than 110,000 clones, over 80% recorded once. The ends were cut back, 3 bases at V and 5 bases at J, with 14 bases in the middle. Germline-derived CDR1 and CDR2 are MDHEN and SYDVKM. The CDR3 spans 15 residues. General observations from the study: Patients shared TCRs less clearly than mice did, possibly owing to HLA. On tofacitinib, scalp clonality and expanded CD8+ clones among top 100 fell significantly.

The origin of this receptor is a human donor with alopecia areata. The source was CD8+ T cells sorted from blood, collected at week 24, from a patient treated with tofacitinib. This chain connects TRBV28 to TRBJ1-5; no firm D call. CDR3 loop: CASSFGQSVYQPQHF. Written as DNA, the CDR3 is TGTGCCAGCAGTTTCGGGCAGTCCGTCTATCAGCCCCAGCATTTT.